These 28 T cell receptor beta chains originate from one sample sequenced in a study of technical replicates of blood from several donors. Using immunoSEQ multiplex PCR, the repertoire was profiled, and TCRdb retains in-frame clones only, with some absent. This sample has about 79,000 clones; around 94% occur once, and the top ten carry under 0.3%. Specimen: T cells isolated from PBMCs. The receptors stem from a human donor in good health.

The chain couples TRBV5-6 to TRBJ1-3; D gene uncertain. The CDR3 is made up of 15 amino acids. Trimming took 4 bases from V and 1 from J, leaving 12 bases between them. Germline V gene data show CDR1 as SGHDT and CDR2 as YYEEEE. CDR3 DNA: TGTGCCAGCAGCCGGGCGACTAATTCTGGAAACACCATATATTTT. It translates to CASSRATNSGNTIYF.

V gene TRBV2 combines with J gene TRBJ2-6; 7 bases line up with TRBD1. J gave up 5 bases and V 8 bases, and 12 bases lay outside the gene matches. CDR3 length: 16 amino acids. Germline V lookup: CDR1 SNHLY, CDR2 FYNNEI. The CDR3 spells CASSRGWGQRANVLTF. In DNA form, the CDR3 reads TGTGCCAGCTCTCGAGGGTGGGGACAGAGGGCCAACGTCCTGACTTTC.

This clone came up a few times. This chain joins TRBV7-3 and TRBJ1-1; possibly TRBD1 for D (5 bases). Looked up from germline, CDR1 is SGHTA and CDR2 is FQGTGA. Trimming shortened V by 5 bases and J by 0 bases, and 7 bases separated the two germline ends. This CDR3 has 13 residues. The CDR3 is CASSRRVNTEAFF. CDR3 sequence (DNA): TGTGCCAGCAGCCGCAGGGTGAACACTGAAGCTTTCTTT.

This chain uses TRBV4-1 with TRBJ2-1; TRBD2 aligns across 11 bases. Germline V gene sequence: CDR1 MGHRA, CDR2 YSYEKL. After removal of 9 bases from V and 5 bases from J, the junction contained 9 bases not matched to a gene. The CDR3 loop spans 15 amino acids. The CDR3 nucleotides are TGCGCCAGTCTGAAAATAGCGGGGGGGCACAATGAGCAGTTCTTC. Protein: CASLKIAGGHNEQFF.

The chain employs TRBV19 and TRBJ2-3, with 7 bases matching TRBD1. CDR1 is LNHDA and CDR2 is SQIVND in the germline V gene (reference sequence). The trim removed 6 bases at V and 2 bases at J, leaving 14 bases unmatched. This CDR3 contains 17 residues. CDR3 protein: CASRMTNRDRYTDTQYF. DNA of the CDR3: TGTGCCAGTAGGATGACCAACCGGGACAGATACACAGATACGCAGTATTTT.

V and J are TRBV4-1 and TRBJ2-2, with 12 bases aligning to TRBD2. In germline, CDR1 is MGHRA, CDR2 YSYEKL. Germline trimming cut 0 bases from V and 3 bases from J; bases unmatched to any gene: 14. This CDR3 is built from 21 residues. CDR3 residues: CASSQDPFLAGGPWDTGELFF. Written as DNA, the CDR3 is TGCGCCAGCAGCCAAGATCCCTTTCTAGCGGGAGGGCCTTGGGACACCGGGGAGCTGTTTTTT.

This rearrangement joins TRBV5-1 to TRBJ2-7; a possible D gene is TRBD2 (5 bases). The CDR3 runs 15 residues. The germline gives CDR1 SGHRS, CDR2 YFSETQ. Trimming shortened V by 0 bases and J by 3 bases, and 13 bases separated the two germline ends. Written as DNA, the CDR3 is TGCGCCAGCAGCTTGGCCGGGGAAGGAAACTACGAGCAGTACTTC. It encodes CASSLAGEGNYEQYF.

In its sample, this clone was seen once. The chain employs TRBV5-4 and TRBJ1-1; 9 nucleotides line up with TRBD1. CDR1 SGHNT and CDR2 YYREEE come from the germline V gene (reference sequence). V trimming: 0 bases; J trimming: 0 bases; junction bases outside the gene matches: 6. This CDR3 contains 17 residues. The CDR3 DNA follows: TGTGCCAGCAGCTTGGGAGGGACAGGGACCTTGAACACTGAAGCTTTCTTT. Encoded protein: CASSLGGTGTLNTEAFF.

The V gene is TRBV6-4, the J gene TRBJ2-1; no firm D call. V lost 2 bases and J 0 bases, leaving 8 bases between the germline ends. This CDR3 comprises 15 residues. The germline V gene has CDR1 MRHNA and CDR2 SNTAGT. CDR3: CASSDRGSSYNEQFF. In nucleotides, the CDR3 is TGTGCCAGCAGTGACAGAGGCAGCTCCTACAATGAGCAGTTCTTC.

The DNA of the CDR3 is TGCAGCGTTGTTTTAGCGGCGAGCTCCTACAATGAGCAGTTCTTC. Amino acids: CSVVLAASSYNEQFF. The chain employs TRBV29-1 and TRBJ2-1, with D possibly TRBD2 on 6 matching bases. Germline-derived CDR1 and CDR2 are SQVTM and ANQGSEA. Trimming stripped 4 bases from V and 0 bases from J, with 13 bases between. The CDR3 is made up of 15 amino acids.

The chain has TRBV7-8 and TRBJ2-1; weak D call: TRBD2 (5 bases). The CDR3 length is 17 residues. Germline CDR1 and CDR2: SGHVS and FQNEAQ. V was pared by 3 bases and J by 7 bases, with 22 bases between. The CDR3 protein is CASSFWGGGWSDNEQFF. The CDR3 region has the DNA TGTGCCAGCAGCTTTTGGGGTGGCGGGTGGTCAGATAATGAGCAGTTCTTC.

This chain links TRBV14 with TRBJ1-6; D gene uncertain. The CDR3 sequence is 14 residues long. CDR1 is SGHDN, CDR2 FVKESK, per germline. V lost 0 bases to trimming and J lost 7 bases, with 7 bases between them. In DNA, the CDR3 is TGTGCCAGCAGCCAAGATGGGCGAAATTCACCCCTCCACTTT. It is translated as CASSQDGRNSPLHF.

This chain connects TRBV5-1 to TRBJ2-3, with 11 nucleotides matching TRBD1. Trimming removed 0 bases from V and 3 bases from J; junction bases left unmatched: 3. This CDR3 is built from 16 residues. Per the germline V gene, CDR1 is SGHRS and CDR2 is YFSETQ. This chain's CDR3 is CASSLVGTGGTDTQYF. In DNA, the CDR3 is TGCGCCAGCAGCTTGGTTGGGACAGGGGGGACAGATACGCAGTATTTT.

V usage is TRBV11-3 and J usage is TRBJ2-7; perhaps TRBD1 as D (5 bases). The CDR3 has 13 residues. V shed 5 bases and J shed 4 bases, with 12 bases lying between them. Germline loops: CDR1 SGHNT, CDR2 YENEEA. CDR3 in DNA: TGTGCCAGCAGCAGGGGTGGGTTTTACGAGCAGTACTTC. Amino acid sequence: CASSRGGFYEQYF.

J is TRBJ1-3 and V is TRBV9; D is unresolved. Trimming cost V 3 bases and J 5 bases, with 15 bases left between them. Per germline, CDR1 SGDLS and CDR2 YYNGEE. The CDR3 is made up of 15 amino acids. This CDR3 reads CASSAGLKGRNTIYF. The CDR3 coding sequence is TGTGCCAGCAGCGCTGGACTTAAAGGTCGAAACACCATATATTTT.

The chain is built from TRBV2 and TRBJ1-1; 8 bases match TRBD1. CDR1 and CDR2 (germline): SNHLY, FYNNEI. V was clipped by 2 bases and J by 0 bases; unmatched bases: 5. The CDR3 sequence is 16 residues long. The CDR3 DNA reads as TGTGCCAGCAGTGAACGAACAGGGGGAATGAACACTGAAGCTTTCTTT. Amino acid sequence: CASSERTGGMNTEAFF.

The DNA of the CDR3 is TGTGCCATCAGTGAGTCGTACAGGGACACTGAAGCTTTCTTT. This sequence encodes CAISESYRDTEAFF. The rearrangement uses TRBV10-3 and TRBJ1-1, with D possibly TRBD1 on 6 matching bases. The CDR3 consists of 14 residues. Germline V gives CDR1 ENHRY, CDR2 SYGVKD. The V end lost 0 bases, the J end lost 3 bases, and 8 bases lay between the germline ends.

The V call is TRBV28, the J call TRBJ2-5; no clear D gene. Between the trimmed V and J ends, which lost 3 bases and 0 bases, there was a span of 8 bases. There are 14 residues in the CDR3. Germline CDR1 and CDR2: MDHEN and SYDVKM. The CDR3 spells CASSLMQYQETQYF. CDR3 bases: TGTGCCAGCAGTTTGATGCAGTACCAAGAGACCCAGTACTTC.

The chain recombines TRBV5-4 with TRBJ2-1, with TRBD2 identical over 8 bases. V gave up 4 bases and J gave up 5 bases; unmatched junction bases: 5. Germline V gene lookup returns CDR1 SGHNT and CDR2 YYREEE (reference sequence). This CDR3 is 14 amino acids long. The CDR3 DNA reads TGTGCCAGCAGCCCCGGACTAGCCAACAATGAGCAGTTCTTC. The encoded protein is CASSPGLANNEQFF.

The chain recombines TRBV19 with TRBJ2-7; TRBD1 might be the D (7 bases). The CDR3 consists of 15 residues. Trimming left V 5 bases short and J 2 bases short, with 16 bases between. Germline CDR1 reads LNHDA; CDR2 reads SQIVND (reference sequence). The CDR3 DNA reads as TGTGCCAGTAGTTTAAGGACAGGAGGGACCTACGAGCAGTACTTC. It encodes CASSLRTGGTYEQYF.

As DNA, the CDR3 is TGCAGCGTTCCCGGGACAGGGGACGAGCAGTACTTC. Its protein is CSVPGTGDEQYF. V is TRBV29-1 and J is TRBJ2-7, with TRBD1 matching over 10 bases. V lost 5 bases, J lost 5 bases, and 3 bases stayed unmatched. The CDR3 covers 12 residues. Germline V gene lookup returns CDR1 SQVTM and CDR2 ANQGSEA.

The chain has TRBV7-2 and TRBJ1-5; D unclear. The CDR3 is made up of 13 amino acids. Germline V gene sequence: CDR1 SGHTA, CDR2 FQGNSA. Trimming cost V 2 bases and J 2 bases, with 4 bases left between them. DNA for the CDR3: TGTGCCAGCAGCTTATCTGGCAATCAGCCCCAGCATTTT. Translated, it gives CASSLSGNQPQHF.

This chain links TRBV6-1 with TRBJ1-1; 9 bases fit TRBD1. The CDR3 contains 14 residues. Trimming removed 5 bases from V and 5 bases from J; junction bases left unmatched: 6. The V gene's germline CDR1 is MNHNS and CDR2 SASEGT. The CDR3 spells CASSKTGGYTEAFF. The CDR3 nucleotides are TGTGCCAGCAGTAAAACAGGGGGCTATACTGAAGCTTTCTTT.

The chain combines TRBV7-9 with TRBJ2-1, with D maybe TRBD1 (6 bases). CDR3 length equals 14 residues. V was cut by 5 bases and J by 3 bases, with 11 bases left in between. The germline V gene has CDR1 SEHNR and CDR2 FQNEAQ (reference sequence). The CDR3 protein is CASSPEGVYNEQFF. CDR3 DNA: TGTGCCAGCAGCCCAGAGGGGGTCTACAATGAGCAGTTCTTC.

The sample holds one count of this clone. The genes are TRBV4-1 and TRBJ2-5; no definite D call. V gave up 3 bases and J gave up 5 bases, with 4 bases separating them. Germline loops: CDR1 MGHRA, CDR2 YSYEKL. The CDR3 covers 11 residues. The CDR3, as DNA: TGCGCCAGCAGCCACAGGGAGACCCAGTACTTC. Encoded protein: CASSHRETQYF.

This clone appeared a single time. The gene calls are TRBV2 and TRBJ2-7; 10 bases map to TRBD2. Germline CDR1 is SNHLY and CDR2 is FYNNEI. The CDR3 is 14 amino acids. Trimming took 4 bases from V and 4 from J; bases not matched to a gene: 4. The CDR3 here is CASSVNSGGYEQYF. DNA of the CDR3: TGTGCCAGCAGTGTAAATAGCGGGGGGTACGAGCAGTACTTC.

The CDR3 region has the DNA TGTGCCAGCATCGATTGGGGGGGCGGTAACTATGGCTACACCTTC. Its translation is CASIDWGGGNYGYTF. The V gene is TRBV28, the J gene TRBJ1-2; D is possibly TRBD1 (6 bases). Per the germline V gene, CDR1 is MDHEN and CDR2 is SYDVKM. This CDR3 is built from 15 residues. The V end lost 7 bases, the J end lost 1 base, and 16 bases lay between the germline ends.

The chain is built from TRBV5-5 and TRBJ2-7, with TRBD2 matching 7 bases. Unmatched junction bases numbered 9, after V lost 0 bases and J lost 0 bases. The germline gives CDR1 SGHKS, CDR2 YYEKEE (reference sequence). There are 17 residues in the CDR3. The CDR3, as DNA: TGTGCCAGCAGCTTGGCCGGTTTGCGGGAGCCCTCCTACGAGCAGTACTTC. It is translated as CASSLAGLREPSYEQYF.